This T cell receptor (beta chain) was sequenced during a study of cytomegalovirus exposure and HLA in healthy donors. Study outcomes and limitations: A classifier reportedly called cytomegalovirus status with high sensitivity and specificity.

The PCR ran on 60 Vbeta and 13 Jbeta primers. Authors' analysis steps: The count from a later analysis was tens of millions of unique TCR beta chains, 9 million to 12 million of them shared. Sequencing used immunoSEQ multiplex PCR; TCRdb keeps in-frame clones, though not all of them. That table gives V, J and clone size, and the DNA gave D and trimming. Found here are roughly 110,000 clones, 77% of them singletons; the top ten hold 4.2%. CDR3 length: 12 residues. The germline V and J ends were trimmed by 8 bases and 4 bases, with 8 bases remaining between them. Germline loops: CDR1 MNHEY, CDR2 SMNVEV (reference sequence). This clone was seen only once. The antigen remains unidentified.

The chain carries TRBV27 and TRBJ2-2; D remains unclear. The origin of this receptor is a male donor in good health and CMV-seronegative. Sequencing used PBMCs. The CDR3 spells CASSRATGELFF. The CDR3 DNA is TGTGCCAGCTCTAGAGCCACCGGGGAGCTGTTTTTT.